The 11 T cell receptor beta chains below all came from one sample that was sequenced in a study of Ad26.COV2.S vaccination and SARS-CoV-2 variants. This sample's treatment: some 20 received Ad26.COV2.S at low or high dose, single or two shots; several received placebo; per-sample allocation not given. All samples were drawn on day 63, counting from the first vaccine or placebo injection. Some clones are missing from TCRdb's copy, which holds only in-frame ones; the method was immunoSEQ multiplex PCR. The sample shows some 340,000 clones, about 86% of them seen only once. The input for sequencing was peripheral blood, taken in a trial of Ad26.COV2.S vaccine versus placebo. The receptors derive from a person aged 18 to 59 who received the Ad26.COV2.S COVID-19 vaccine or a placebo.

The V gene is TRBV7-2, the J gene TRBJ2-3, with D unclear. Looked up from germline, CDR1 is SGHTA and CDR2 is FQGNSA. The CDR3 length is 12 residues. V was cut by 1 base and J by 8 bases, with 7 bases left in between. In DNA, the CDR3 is TGTGCCAGCAGCTTAGGTCTGGGTACGCAGTATTTT. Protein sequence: CASSLGLGTQYF. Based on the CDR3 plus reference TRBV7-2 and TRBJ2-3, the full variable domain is GAGVSQSPSNKVTEKGKDVELRCDPISGHTALYWYRQSLGQGLEFLIYFQGNSAPDKSGLPSDRFSAERTGGSVSTLTIQRTQQEDSAVYLCASSLGLGTQYFGPGTRLTVL.

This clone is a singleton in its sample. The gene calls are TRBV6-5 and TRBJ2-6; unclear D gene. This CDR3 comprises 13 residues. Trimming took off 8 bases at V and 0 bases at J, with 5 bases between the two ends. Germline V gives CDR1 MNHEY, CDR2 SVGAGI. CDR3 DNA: TGTGCCAGCGGTCCCTCTGGGGCCAACGTCCTGACTTTC. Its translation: CASGPSGANVLTF.

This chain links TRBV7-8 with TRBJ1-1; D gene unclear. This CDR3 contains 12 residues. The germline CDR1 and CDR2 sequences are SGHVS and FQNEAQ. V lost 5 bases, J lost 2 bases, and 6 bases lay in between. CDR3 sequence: CASSQPNTEAFF. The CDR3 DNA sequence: TGTGCCAGCAGCCAGCCCAACACTGAAGCTTTCTTT.

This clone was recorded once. The chain's CDR3 is CASSQDSSSGANVLTF. The CDR3 DNA reads TGTGCCAGCAGCCAAGATTCGAGCTCTGGGGCCAACGTCCTGACTTTC. The chain combines TRBV4-2 with TRBJ2-6; D is unclear. This CDR3 comprises 16 residues. From germline, CDR1 is LGHNA and CDR2 YNFKEQ. The germline V and J ends were trimmed by 0 bases and 0 bases, with 6 bases remaining between them.

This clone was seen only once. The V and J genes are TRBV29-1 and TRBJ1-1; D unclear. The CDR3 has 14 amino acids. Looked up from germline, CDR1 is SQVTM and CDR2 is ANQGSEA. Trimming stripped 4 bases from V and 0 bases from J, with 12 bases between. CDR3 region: CSVVGFGLNTEAFF. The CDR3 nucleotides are TGCAGCGTTGTGGGATTTGGGTTGAACACTGAAGCTTTCTTT.

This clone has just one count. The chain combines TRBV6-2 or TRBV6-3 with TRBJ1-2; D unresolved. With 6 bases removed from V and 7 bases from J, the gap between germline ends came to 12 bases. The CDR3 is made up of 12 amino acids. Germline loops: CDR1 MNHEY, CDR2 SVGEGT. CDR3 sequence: CASSPPLSGYTF. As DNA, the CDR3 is TGTGCCAGCAGCCCTCCGTTGTCTGGCTACACCTTC.

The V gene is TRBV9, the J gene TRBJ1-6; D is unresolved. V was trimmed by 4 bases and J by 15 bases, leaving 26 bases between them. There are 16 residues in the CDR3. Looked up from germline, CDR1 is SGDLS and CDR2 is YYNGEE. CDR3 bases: TGTGCCAGCAGCTCGGACGGGTACAACCCCCCGGGTCACCTCCACTTT. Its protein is CASSSDGYNPPGHLHF.

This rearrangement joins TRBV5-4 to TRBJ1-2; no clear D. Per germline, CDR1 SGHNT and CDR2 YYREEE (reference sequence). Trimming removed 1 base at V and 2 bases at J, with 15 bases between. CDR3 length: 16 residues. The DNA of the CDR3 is TGTGCCAGCAGCTTGCGAGATCTTAGTTTGAACTATGGCTACACCTTC. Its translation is CASSLRDLSLNYGYTF. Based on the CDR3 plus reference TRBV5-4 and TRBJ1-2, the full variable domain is ETGVTQSPTHLIKTRGQQVTLRCSSQSGHNTVSWYQQALGQGPQFIFQYYREEENGRGNFPPRFSGLQFPNYSSELNVNALELDDSALYLCASSLRDLSLNYGYTFGSGTRLTVV.

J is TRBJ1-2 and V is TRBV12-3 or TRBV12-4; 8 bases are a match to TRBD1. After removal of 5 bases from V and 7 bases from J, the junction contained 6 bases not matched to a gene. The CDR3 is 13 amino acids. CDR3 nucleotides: TGTGCCAGCAGTCTGGGGACAGGCGTTGGCTACACCTTC. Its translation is CASSLGTGVGYTF.

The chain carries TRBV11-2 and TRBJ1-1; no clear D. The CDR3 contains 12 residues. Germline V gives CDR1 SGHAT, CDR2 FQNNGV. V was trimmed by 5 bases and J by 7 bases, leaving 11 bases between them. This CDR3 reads CASSPSRLEAFF. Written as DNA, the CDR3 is TGTGCCAGCAGCCCGTCGCGTCTTGAAGCTTTCTTT.

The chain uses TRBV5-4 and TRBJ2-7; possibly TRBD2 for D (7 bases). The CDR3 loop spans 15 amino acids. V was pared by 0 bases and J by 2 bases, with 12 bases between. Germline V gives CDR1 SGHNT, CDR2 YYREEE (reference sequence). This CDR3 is CASSLAGGHTYEQYF. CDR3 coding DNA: TGTGCCAGCAGCTTGGCCGGGGGGCATACCTACGAGCAGTACTTC.